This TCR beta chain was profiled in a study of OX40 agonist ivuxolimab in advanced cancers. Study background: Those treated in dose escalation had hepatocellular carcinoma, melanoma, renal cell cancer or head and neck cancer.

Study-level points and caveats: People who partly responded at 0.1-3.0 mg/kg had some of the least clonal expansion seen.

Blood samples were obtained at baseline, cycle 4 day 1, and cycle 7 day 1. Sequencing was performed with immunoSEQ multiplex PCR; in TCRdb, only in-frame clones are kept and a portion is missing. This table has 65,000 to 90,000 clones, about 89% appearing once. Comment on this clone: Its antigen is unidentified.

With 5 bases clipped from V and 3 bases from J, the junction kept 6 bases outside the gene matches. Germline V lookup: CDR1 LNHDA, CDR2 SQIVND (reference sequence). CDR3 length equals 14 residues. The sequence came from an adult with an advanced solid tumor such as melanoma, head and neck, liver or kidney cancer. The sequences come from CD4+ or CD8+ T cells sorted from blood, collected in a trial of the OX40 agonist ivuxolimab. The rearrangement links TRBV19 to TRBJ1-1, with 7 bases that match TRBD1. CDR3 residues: CASSVGTAYTEAFF. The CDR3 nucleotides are TGTGCCAGTAGTGTCGGGACAGCTTACACTGAAGCTTTCTTT.